This TCR beta chain derives from a study of blood T cells in healthy people across ages. J lost 4 bases, V lost 7 bases, and 2 bases had no gene match. This CDR3 is 12 amino acids long. Germline V gene lookup returns CDR1 DFQATT and CDR2 SNEGSKA (reference sequence). A J-beta primer mix and a sample-barcoded 5' primer were used in a second PCR of roughly 6 to 11 cycles. MiXCR was run by TCRdb on the 5' RACE reads, yielding one entry per CDR3 protein. The sample holds more than 1 million distinct CDR3 sequences, 35% to 50% seen once. This clonotype was observed a handful of times. Its antigen is unknown. General study points: More naive CD4+ cells and higher diversity were found in long-lived than in aged donors.

This sequence joins TRBV20-1 and TRBJ2-1; 9 bases align to TRBD2. What was sequenced was blood. The sequence was obtained from a woman aged 60-75 years in good health. The CDR3: CSGSGRYNEQFF. The CDR3 DNA reads as TGCAGTGGGAGCGGGAGGTACAATGAGCAGTTCTTC.